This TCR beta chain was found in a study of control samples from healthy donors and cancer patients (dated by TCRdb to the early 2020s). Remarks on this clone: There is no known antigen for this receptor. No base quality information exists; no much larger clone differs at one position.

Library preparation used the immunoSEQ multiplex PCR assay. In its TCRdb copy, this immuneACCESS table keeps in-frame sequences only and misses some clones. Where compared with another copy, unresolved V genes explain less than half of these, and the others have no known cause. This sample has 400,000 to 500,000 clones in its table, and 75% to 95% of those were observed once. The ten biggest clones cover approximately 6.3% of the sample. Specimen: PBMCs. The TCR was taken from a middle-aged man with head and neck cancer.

The CDR3 reads as follows: CASSQGTSGGLQETQYF. The base sequence is TGCGCCAGCAGCCAAGGGACTAGCGGGGGCCTCCAAGAGACCCAGTACTTC. In this chain, TRBV4-3 is recombined with TRBJ2-5, with 13 bases in between that match TRBD2. For this chain, trimming is 1 base at the V end and 1 base at the J end, and the number of junction bases without a gene match is 3. Reading from cysteine to phenylalanine, the CDR3 counts 17 amino acids. The retained sequence is limited to the CDR3, 51 bases, with the frame set at the first base. Per the germline V gene, LGHNA is the CDR1 and YSLEER is the CDR2.